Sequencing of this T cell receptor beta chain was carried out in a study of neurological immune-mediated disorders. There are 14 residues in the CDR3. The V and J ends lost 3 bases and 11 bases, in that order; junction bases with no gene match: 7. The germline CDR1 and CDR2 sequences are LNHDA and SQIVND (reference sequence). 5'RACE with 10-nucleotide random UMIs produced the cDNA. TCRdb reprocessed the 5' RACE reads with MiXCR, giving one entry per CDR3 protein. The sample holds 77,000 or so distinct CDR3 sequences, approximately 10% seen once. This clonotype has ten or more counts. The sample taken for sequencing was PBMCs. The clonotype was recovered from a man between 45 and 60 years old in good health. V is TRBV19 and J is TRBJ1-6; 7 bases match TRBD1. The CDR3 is CASSIGTAAAPLHF. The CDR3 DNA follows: TGTGCCAGTAGTATCGGGACAGCTGCGGCACCCCTCCACTTT.